A single sample is the source of the 3 T cell receptor beta chains below, sequenced in a study of CD8 T cells in ankylosing spondylitis. The study's findings and limits: Apparently characteristic of ankylosing spondylitis blood was a TCR beta motif (eight highly homologous variants).

TCRdb ran MiXCR on the 5' RACE reads and lists one entry per CDR3 protein. The sample holds roughly 90,000 distinct CDR3 sequences, about 9% seen once. Antigens of these TCRs are unknown. Material for sequencing was blood, either unsorted or a sorted T cell fraction (not recorded which). The origin of the receptors is a male donor with ankylosing spondylitis.

This clonotype was counted many times. V and J are TRBV29-1 and TRBJ2-5; 13 positions agree with TRBD2. The germline gives CDR1 SQVTM, CDR2 ANQGSEA. Trimming took 3 bases from V and 5 from J; bases not matched to a gene: 6. The CDR3 covers 15 residues. The CDR3 DNA sequence: TGCAGCGTTGACGGACTAGCGGGAGTAGGCGAGACCCAGTACTTC. As protein: CSVDGLAGVGETQYF.

CDR3 residues: CSAPDGLGSSYEQYF. The CDR3 DNA follows: TGCAGTGCCCCCGATGGGTTAGGCTCCAGTTACGAGCAGTACTTC. The chain joins TRBV20-1 to TRBJ2-7, with D hard to call. Germline V gene data show CDR1 as DFQATT and CDR2 as SNEGSKA (reference sequence). The ends were cut back, 6 bases at V and 4 bases at J, with 22 bases in the middle. The CDR3 is made up of 15 amino acids.

V is TRBV20-1 and J is TRBJ2-2, with 7 bases fitting TRBD2. This CDR3 has 14 amino acids. Unmatched junction bases numbered 6, after V lost 3 bases and J lost 5 bases. Germline V lookup: CDR1 DFQATT, CDR2 SNEGSKA (reference sequence). The CDR3 here is CSASREEWTGELFF. The CDR3 DNA follows: TGCAGTGCTAGTCGGGAGGAGTGGACCGGGGAGCTGTTTTTT.